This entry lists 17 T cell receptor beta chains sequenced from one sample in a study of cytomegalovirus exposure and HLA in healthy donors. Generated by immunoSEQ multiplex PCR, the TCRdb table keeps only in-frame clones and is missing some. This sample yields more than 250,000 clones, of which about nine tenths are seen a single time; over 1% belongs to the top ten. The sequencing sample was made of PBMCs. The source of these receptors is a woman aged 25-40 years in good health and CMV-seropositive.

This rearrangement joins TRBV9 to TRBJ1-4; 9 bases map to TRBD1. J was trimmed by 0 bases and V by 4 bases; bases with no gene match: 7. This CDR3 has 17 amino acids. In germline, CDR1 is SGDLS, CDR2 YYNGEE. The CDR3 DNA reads TGTGCCAGCAGCCCCCGGACAGGGGTCTCAACTAATGAAAAACTGTTTTTT. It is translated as CASSPRTGVSTNEKLFF.

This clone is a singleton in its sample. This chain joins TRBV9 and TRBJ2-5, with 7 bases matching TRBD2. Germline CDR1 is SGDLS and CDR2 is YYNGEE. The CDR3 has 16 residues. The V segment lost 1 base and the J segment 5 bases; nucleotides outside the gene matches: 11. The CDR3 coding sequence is TGTGCCAGCAGCGTATCCCGGGAGGCTCTTACGGAGACCCAGTACTTC. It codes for CASSVSREALTETQYF.

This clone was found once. In DNA form, the CDR3 reads TGTGCCAGTAGTATAGGCCCATCTGGGCGGGAGTTCTCCTACAATGAGCAGTTCTTC. It specifies CASSIGPSGREFSYNEQFF. The chain combines TRBV19 with TRBJ2-1, with 7 bases aligning to TRBD2. Per the germline V gene, CDR1 is LNHDA and CDR2 is SQIVND (reference sequence). CDR3 length equals 19 residues. Germline trimming cut 1 base from V and 0 bases from J; bases unmatched to any gene: 12.

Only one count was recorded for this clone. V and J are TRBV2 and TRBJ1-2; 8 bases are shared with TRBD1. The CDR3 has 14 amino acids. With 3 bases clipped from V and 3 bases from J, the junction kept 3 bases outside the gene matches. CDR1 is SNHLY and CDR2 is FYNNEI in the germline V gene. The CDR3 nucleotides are TGTGCCAGCAGTGACCCGGACAGGGACTATGGCTACACCTTC. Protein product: CASSDPDRDYGYTF.

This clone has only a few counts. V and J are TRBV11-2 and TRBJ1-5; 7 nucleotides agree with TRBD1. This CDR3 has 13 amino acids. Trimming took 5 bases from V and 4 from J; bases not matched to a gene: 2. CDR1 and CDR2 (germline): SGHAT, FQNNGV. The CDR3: CASSGDRNQPQHF. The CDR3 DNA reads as TGTGCCAGCAGCGGGGACAGAAATCAGCCCCAGCATTTT.

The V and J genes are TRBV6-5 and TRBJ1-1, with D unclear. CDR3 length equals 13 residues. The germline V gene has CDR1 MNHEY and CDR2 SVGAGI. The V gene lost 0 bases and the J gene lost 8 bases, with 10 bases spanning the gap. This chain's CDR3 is CASSYSVTLEAFF. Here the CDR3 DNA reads TGTGCCAGCAGTTACTCGGTGACCCTCGAAGCTTTCTTT.

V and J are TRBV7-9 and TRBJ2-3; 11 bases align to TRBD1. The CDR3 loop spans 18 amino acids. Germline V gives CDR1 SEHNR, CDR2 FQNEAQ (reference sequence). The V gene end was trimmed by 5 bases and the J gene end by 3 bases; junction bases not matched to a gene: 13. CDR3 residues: CASSPKPGTGGVTDTQYF. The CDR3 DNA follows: TGTGCCAGCAGCCCCAAACCCGGGACAGGGGGTGTAACAGATACGCAGTATTTT.

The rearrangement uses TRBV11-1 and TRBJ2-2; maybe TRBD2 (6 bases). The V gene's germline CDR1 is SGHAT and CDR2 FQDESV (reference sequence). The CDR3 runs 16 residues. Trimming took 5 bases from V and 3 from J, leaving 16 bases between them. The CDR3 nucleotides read TGTGCCAGCAGCGGACACGTGTGGGGGGACACCGGGGAGCTGTTTTTT. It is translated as CASSGHVWGDTGELFF.

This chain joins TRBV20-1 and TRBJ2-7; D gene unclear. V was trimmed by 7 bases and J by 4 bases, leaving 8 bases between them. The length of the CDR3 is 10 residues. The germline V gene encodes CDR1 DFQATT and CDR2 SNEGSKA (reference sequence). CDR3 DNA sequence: TGCAGTGTCCCGGATTACGAGCAGTACTTC. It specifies CSVPDYEQYF.

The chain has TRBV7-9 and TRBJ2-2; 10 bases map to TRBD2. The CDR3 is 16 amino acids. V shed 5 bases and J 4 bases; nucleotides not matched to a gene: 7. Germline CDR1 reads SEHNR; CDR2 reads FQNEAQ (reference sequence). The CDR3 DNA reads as TGTGCCAGCAGCCAGACTAGCGGGTCCCTCACCGGGGAGCTGTTTTTT. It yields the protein CASSQTSGSLTGELFF.

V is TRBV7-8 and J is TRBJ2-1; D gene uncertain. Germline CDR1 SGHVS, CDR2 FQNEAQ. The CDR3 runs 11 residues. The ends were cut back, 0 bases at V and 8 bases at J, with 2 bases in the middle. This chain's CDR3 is CASSLADEQFF. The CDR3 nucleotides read TGTGCCAGCAGCTTAGCGGATGAGCAGTTCTTC.

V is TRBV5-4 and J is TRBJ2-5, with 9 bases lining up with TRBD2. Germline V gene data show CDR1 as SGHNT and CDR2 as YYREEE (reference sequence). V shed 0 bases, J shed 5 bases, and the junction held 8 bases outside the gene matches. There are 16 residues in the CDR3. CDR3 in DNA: TGTGCCAGCAGCTTGGAAGCGGGGGGCGGATGGGAGACCCAGTACTTC. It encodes CASSLEAGGGWETQYF. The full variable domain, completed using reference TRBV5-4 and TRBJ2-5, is ETGVTQSPTHLIKTRGQQVTLRCSSQSGHNTVSWYQQALGQGPQFIFQYYREEENGRGNFPPRFSGLQFPNYSSELNVNALELDDSALYLCASSLEAGGGWETQYFGPGTRLLVL.

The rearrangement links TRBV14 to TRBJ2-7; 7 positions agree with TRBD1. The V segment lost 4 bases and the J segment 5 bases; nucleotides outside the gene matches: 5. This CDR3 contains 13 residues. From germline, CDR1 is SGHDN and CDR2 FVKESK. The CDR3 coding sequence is TGTGCCAGCAGCCGAACAGGGGCCGACGAGCAGTACTTC. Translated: CASSRTGADEQYF.

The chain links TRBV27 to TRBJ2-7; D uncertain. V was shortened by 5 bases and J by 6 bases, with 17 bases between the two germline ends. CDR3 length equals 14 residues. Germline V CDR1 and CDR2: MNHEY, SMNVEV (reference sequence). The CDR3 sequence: CASSIGPVGSEQYF. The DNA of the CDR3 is TGTGCCAGCAGTATAGGACCCGTTGGTAGCGAGCAGTACTTC.

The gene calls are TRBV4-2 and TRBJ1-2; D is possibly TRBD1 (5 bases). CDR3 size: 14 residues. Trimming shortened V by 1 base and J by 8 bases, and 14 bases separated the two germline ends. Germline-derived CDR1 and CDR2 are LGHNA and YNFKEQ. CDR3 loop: CASSQADSLRGYTF. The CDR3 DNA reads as TGTGCCAGCAGCCAAGCCGACAGTCTCAGGGGCTACACCTTC.

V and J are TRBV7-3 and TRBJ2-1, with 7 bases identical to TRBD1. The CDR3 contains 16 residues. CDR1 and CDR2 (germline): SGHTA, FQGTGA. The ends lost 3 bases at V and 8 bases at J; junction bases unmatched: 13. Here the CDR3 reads CASSLLGQGVSDEQFF. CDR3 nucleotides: TGTGCCAGCAGCTTGTTAGGTCAGGGGGTTTCGGATGAGCAGTTCTTC.

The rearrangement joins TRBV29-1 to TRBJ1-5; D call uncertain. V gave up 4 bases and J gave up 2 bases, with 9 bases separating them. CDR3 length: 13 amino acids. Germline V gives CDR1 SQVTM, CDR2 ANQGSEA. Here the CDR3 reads CSVANGGNQPQHF. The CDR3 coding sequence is TGCAGCGTTGCAAACGGGGGCAATCAGCCCCAGCATTTT. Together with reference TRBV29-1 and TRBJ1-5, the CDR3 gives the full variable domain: SAVISQKPSRDICQRGTSLTIQCQVDSQVTMMFWYRQQPGQSLTLIATANQGSEATYESGFVIDKFPISRPNLTFSTLTVSNMSPEDSSIYLCSVANGGNQPQHFGDGTRLSIL.